These 31 T cell receptor beta chains originate from one sample sequenced in a study of regulatory T cells in long-lasting Graves disease. With iRepertoire HTBI primers and Arm-PCR of CDR3 regions, TCR beta libraries were built. In TCRdb, the multiplex PCR reads were re-called with MiXCR into one record per CDR3 protein. Of about 450,000 distinct CDR3 sequences detected, less than 20% appear once; the ten largest clones hold around 10%. The time point is: newly diagnosed GD, antithyroid drugs for less than 3 months. The authors made the TCR library using RNA they extracted from PBMCs. Another study also made use of these data, one on T cells in Graves' hyperthyroidism and ophthalmopathy.

The sequences come from peripheral blood mononuclear cells (PBMCs), collected at new diagnosis, from a patient treated with antithyroid drugs. These receptors came from a woman aged 25 to 45 with Graves disease.

This clonotype was seen at least ten times. V gene TRBV27 combines with J gene TRBJ1-1; no reliable D call. The V gene's germline CDR1 is MNHEY and CDR2 SMNVEV (reference sequence). V lost 5 bases and J lost 0, with 13 bases in between. The CDR3 has 15 residues. CDR3 amino acids: CASSALTEMNTEAFF. As DNA, the CDR3 is TGTGCCAGCAGTGCGCTGACGGAAATGAACACTGAAGCTTTCTTT.

This clonotype showed up many times. An end of the junction differs from the germline gene, which may be a read error. This rearrangement joins TRBV12-3 or TRBV12-4 to TRBJ2-1; 7 positions agree with TRBD2. The CDR3 spans 12 residues. CDR3 nucleotides: TGTGCCAGCAGTCCCCTGGCGGGAGCCCATCTCTTC. As protein: CASSPLAGAHLF.

Ten or more counts support this clonotype. The chain has TRBV3-1 and TRBJ2-7; no firm D call. V was trimmed by 4 bases and J by 2 bases, leaving 9 bases between them. Germline V gives CDR1 LGHDT, CDR2 YNNKEL (reference sequence). This CDR3 is 13 amino acids long. The CDR3 bases are TGTGCCAGCAGCCGCACCCAGGCCTACGAGCAGTACTTC. Protein product: CASSRTQAYEQYF.

This clonotype was recorded many times. The genes are TRBV20-1 and TRBJ2-7, with D uncertain. CDR1 is DFQATT and CDR2 is SNEGSKA in the germline V gene (reference sequence). This CDR3 is 14 amino acids long. Trimming stripped 1 base from V and 5 bases from J, with 15 bases between. For the CDR3, the DNA is TGCAGTGCTAGAGGCGGAATTGGAAAGGACGAGCAGTACTTC. Encoded protein: CSARGGIGKDEQYF.

This clonotype was counted many times. J is TRBJ2-1 and V is TRBV6-1; D uncertain. Germline V CDR1 and CDR2: MNHNS, SASEGT. V lost 5 bases and J lost 10, with 18 bases in between. CDR3 length: 14 amino acids. The DNA of the CDR3 is TGTGCCAGCAGTCCCGCCCTCCCGGAAAACGAGCAGTTCTTC. This translates into CASSPALPENEQFF.

This clonotype appeared a few times. This chain uses TRBV29-1 with TRBJ2-7; no clear D gene. Germline V gene data show CDR1 as SQVTM and CDR2 as ANQGSEA. This CDR3 is 16 amino acids long. V was shortened by 0 bases and J by 2 bases, with 17 bases between the two germline ends. The CDR3 region has the DNA TGCAGCGTTGAAGAATCAGGCGGCGGAACCCCCTACGAGCAGTACTTC. Residues: CSVEESGGGTPYEQYF.

J is TRBJ2-2 and V is TRBV20-1; 8 positions agree with TRBD1. Trimming cost V 5 bases and J 1 base; bases outside gene matches: 6. The CDR3 is 15 amino acids. Per germline, CDR1 DFQATT and CDR2 SNEGSKA (reference sequence). The CDR3 is CSAGGTGENTGELFF. The CDR3 region has the DNA TGCAGTGCTGGCGGGACAGGCGAGAACACCGGGGAGCTGTTTTTT.

This clonotype was observed at least ten times. V is TRBV30 and J is TRBJ1-5; D uncertain. The germline V gene encodes CDR1 GTSNPN and CDR2 SVGIG (reference sequence). The CDR3 is 14 amino acids. Trimming removed 0 bases from V and 2 bases from J, with 8 bases in between. The CDR3 loop reads CAWSVLTGNQPQHF. In DNA, the CDR3 is TGTGCCTGGAGTGTACTCACTGGCAATCAGCCCCAGCATTTT.

This clonotype showed up just a few times. J is TRBJ2-3 and V is TRBV4-1; D is uncertain. This CDR3 has 14 amino acids. Deletions cut 4 bases from V and 4 bases from J, with 12 bases between. CDR1 MGHRA and CDR2 YSYEKL come from the germline V gene. DNA for the CDR3: TGCGCCAGCAGCCGACTGCAGGAAGCAGATACGCAGTATTTT. Translation gives CASSRLQEADTQYF.

V usage is TRBV9 and J usage is TRBJ1-2, with D possibly matching TRBD1 (6 bases). Germline CDR1 reads SGDLS; CDR2 reads YYNGEE. Trimming stripped 4 bases from V and 6 bases from J, with 13 bases between. The CDR3 contains 13 residues. CDR3 protein: CASSWGGANGYTF. CDR3 nucleotide sequence: TGTGCCAGCAGCTGGGGGGGGGCGAATGGCTACACCTTC.

This clonotype was seen at least ten times. This rearrangement joins TRBV6-2 or TRBV6-3 to TRBJ2-5; 7 bases agree with TRBD2. V shed 4 bases, J shed 3 bases, and the junction held 17 bases outside the gene matches. The CDR3 runs to 18 residues. CDR1 is MNHEY and CDR2 is SVGEGT in the germline V gene. This chain's CDR3 is CASSSDPLRAGVEETQYF. CDR3 DNA sequence: TGTGCCAGCAGTTCGGACCCTCTCCGCGCGGGAGTAGAAGAGACCCAGTACTTC.

The chain couples TRBV19 to TRBJ1-4, with 7 bases lining up with TRBD1. V gave up 7 bases and J gave up 7 bases; unmatched junction bases: 12. There are 15 residues in the CDR3. In germline, CDR1 is LNHDA, CDR2 SQIVND (reference sequence). CDR3 amino acids: CASIGTDEVGEKLFF. The CDR3 region has the DNA TGTGCCAGTATTGGGACAGATGAGGTTGGTGAAAAACTGTTTTTT.

There are many counts of this clonotype. The gene calls are TRBV29-1 and TRBJ2-3; 7 nucleotides line up with TRBD1. The CDR3 is 12 residues long. Looked up from germline, CDR1 is SQVTM and CDR2 is ANQGSEA. V lost 5 bases, J lost 4 bases, and 3 bases stayed unmatched. CDR3 in amino acids: CSVRDSSDTQYF. The CDR3 coding sequence is TGCAGCGTTCGGGACAGTTCAGATACGCAGTATTTT.

This clonotype was seen many times. The rearrangement uses TRBV7-9 and TRBJ2-5; possibly TRBD2 for D (5 bases). The V end lost 5 bases, the J end lost 3 bases, and 10 bases lay between the germline ends. Germline CDR1 is SEHNR and CDR2 is FQNEAQ (reference sequence). The CDR3 totals 13 residues. CDR3 protein: CASSHRTEETQYF. CDR3 bases: TGTGCCAGCAGCCATCGGACTGAAGAGACCCAGTACTTC.

The chain combines TRBV29-1 with TRBJ2-7, with 7 bases identical to TRBD1. The J segment lost 4 bases and the V segment lost 6 bases, leaving 6 bases of the junction unmatched. Germline-derived CDR1 and CDR2 are SQVTM and ANQGSEA. This CDR3 spans 12 amino acids. The CDR3, as DNA: TGCAGCGTCCGGGACAGCGAGTACGAGCAGTACTTC. Its protein is CSVRDSEYEQYF.

This clonotype showed up just a few times. The V call is TRBV20-1, the J call TRBJ1-2, with 7 positions matching TRBD1. The germline gives CDR1 DFQATT, CDR2 SNEGSKA (reference sequence). Trimming cost V 0 bases and J 7 bases; bases outside gene matches: 8. The CDR3 sequence is 14 residues long. The CDR3 nucleotides read TGCAGTGCTAGAGAAACAGGGGTCCGCGGTGGCTACACCTTC. Its protein is CSARETGVRGGYTF.

The rearrangement links TRBV10-3 to TRBJ1-1; D ambiguous. Trimming removed 4 bases at V and 2 bases at J, with 5 bases between. This CDR3 region has 12 residues. Germline lookup yields CDR1 ENHRY and CDR2 SYGVKD. The CDR3 loop reads CAISVSNTEAFF. In nucleotides, the CDR3 is TGTGCCATCAGTGTCAGTAACACTGAAGCTTTCTTT.

This clonotype was counted at least ten times. This sequence joins TRBV9 and TRBJ2-3; TRBD1 might be the D (6 bases). Trimming stripped 0 bases from V and 4 bases from J, with 9 bases between. CDR3 length: 14 residues. In germline, CDR1 is SGDLS, CDR2 YYNGEE. CDR3 region: CASSVEGDSDTQYF. CDR3 DNA: TGTGCCAGCAGCGTAGAGGGGGATTCAGATACGCAGTATTTT.

V gene TRBV18 combines with J gene TRBJ1-5; TRBD1 aligns across 10 bases. CDR3 length: 15 amino acids. With V trimmed by 3 bases and J by 7 bases, 6 bases remained unmatched. CDR1 KGHSH and CDR2 LQKENI come from the germline V gene. The CDR3 is CASSPGQGSLQPQHF. The CDR3, as DNA: TGTGCCAGCTCACCGGGACAGGGGAGTTTGCAGCCCCAGCATTTT.

This clonotype was seen at least ten times. J is TRBJ2-7 and V is TRBV2; the D is unclear. Germline lookup yields CDR1 SNHLY and CDR2 FYNNEI. This CDR3 has 10 amino acids. Trimming stripped 1 base from V and 6 bases from J, with 1 base between. The CDR3 bases are TGTGCCAGCAGTGAAGTCGAGCAGTACTTC. Its translation: CASSEVEQYF. Variable domain in full (rest from reference TRBV2 and TRBJ2-7): EPEVTQTPSHQVTQMGQEVILRCVPISNHLYFYWYRQILGQKVEFLVSFYNNEISEKSEIFDDQFSVERPDGSNFTLKIRSTKLEDSAMYFCASSEVEQYFGPGTRLTVT.

The V call is TRBV7-9, the J call TRBJ2-6, with 8 bases that match TRBD1. The CDR3 has 17 residues. Germline V gene data show CDR1 as SEHNR and CDR2 as FQNEAQ (reference sequence). Trimming took 5 bases from V and 0 from J; bases not matched to a gene: 6. The CDR3 DNA follows: TGTGCCAGCAGCCCGACAGGGGTGTCCTCTGGGGCCAACGTCCTGACTTTC. Encoded protein: CASSPTGVSSGANVLTF.

V usage is TRBV5-1 and J usage is TRBJ2-7, with 9 bases that match TRBD1. CDR1 SGHRS and CDR2 YFSETQ come from the germline V gene. The length of the CDR3 is 14 residues. Trimming cost V 4 bases and J 5 bases; bases outside gene matches: 7. The CDR3 DNA reads as TGCGCCAGCAGCGGATCGACAGGGGGGGACGAGCAGTACTTC. This codes for CASSGSTGGDEQYF.

The rearrangement uses TRBV25-1 and TRBJ1-5, with D possibly TRBD1 on 6 matching bases. V lost 1 base, J lost 1 base, and 14 bases lay in between. The CDR3 length is 17 residues. Germline values: CDR1 MGHDK, CDR2 SYGVNS. This CDR3 reads CASSEFPRGRSNQPQHF. The CDR3 DNA reads TGTGCCAGCAGTGAATTCCCCAGGGGTAGGAGCAATCAGCCCCAGCATTTT.

The chain employs TRBV29-1 and TRBJ2-4, with D tentatively TRBD1 or TRBD2 (5 bases each). The V end was cut by 0 bases, the J end by 3 bases, with 15 bases between. CDR3 length: 16 amino acids. Looked up from germline, CDR1 is SQVTM and CDR2 is ANQGSEA. The CDR3 reads CSVEDGTGLVKNIQYF. In DNA form, the CDR3 reads TGCAGCGTTGAAGATGGGACCGGTTTGGTCAAAAACATTCAGTACTTC.

Comments on this clonotype: A much larger clone lies a single base off, so this may be a read error. This rearrangement joins TRBV20-1 to TRBJ2-4, with D hard to call. The CDR3 is 12 residues long. Looked up from germline, CDR1 is DFQATT and CDR2 is SNEGSKA (reference sequence). The CDR3: CSARVDLNIPYF. CDR3 sequence (DNA): TGCAGTGCTAGGGTAGACCTAAACATTCCGTACTTC.

This clonotype has a handful of counts. V gene TRBV18 combines with J gene TRBJ2-7, with D unresolved. Looked up from germline, CDR1 is KGHSH and CDR2 is LQKENI. V gave up 3 bases and J gave up 6 bases, with 6 bases separating them. This CDR3 has 11 residues. The CDR3 loop reads CASSPGPEQYF. For the CDR3, the DNA is TGTGCCAGCTCACCGGGCCCCGAGCAGTACTTC.

This clonotype was picked up many times. The CDR3: CAWAPGLIYNEQFF. The CDR3 nucleotides read TGTGCCTGGGCCCCTGGACTGATCTACAATGAGCAGTTCTTC. The rearrangement uses TRBV30 and TRBJ2-1, with D possibly being TRBD2 (5 bases). The CDR3 totals 14 residues. The V gene lost 5 bases and the J gene lost 3 bases, with 14 bases spanning the gap. Germline-derived CDR1 and CDR2 are GTSNPN and SVGIG (reference sequence).

The table lists this clonotype with many counts. The gene calls are TRBV6-1 and TRBJ2-7; D ambiguous. This CDR3 comprises 13 residues. V was shortened by 0 bases and J by 5 bases, with 8 bases between the two germline ends. CDR1 and CDR2 (germline): MNHNS, SASEGT. The CDR3 nucleotides are TGTGCCAGCAGTGAAGCGCTTACGGACGAGCAGTACTTC. Translating it yields CASSEALTDEQYF.

This clonotype was seen ten or more times. J is TRBJ1-5 and V is TRBV2; tentative D call: TRBD1 (6 bases). The CDR3 totals 15 residues. Germline CDR1 SNHLY, CDR2 FYNNEI. Between the trimmed V and J ends, which lost 7 bases and 6 bases, there was a span of 19 bases. For the CDR3, the DNA is TGTGCCAGCACCCGACAGGCCTCCGGGAGTCAGCCCCAGCATTTT. Translation gives CASTRQASGSQPQHF.

The chain couples TRBV11-2 to TRBJ1-2, with a tentative D call TRBD1 (5 bases). Germline-derived CDR1 and CDR2 are SGHAT and FQNNGV. V lost 3 bases to trimming and J lost 4 bases, with 24 bases between them. The CDR3 runs 18 residues. CDR3 region: CASSFAPPQGALRYGYTF. CDR3 coding DNA: TGTGCCAGCAGCTTCGCGCCCCCACAAGGGGCACTCCGCTATGGCTACACCTTC.

This clonotype was found a few times. The V call is TRBV5-1, the J call TRBJ2-1; D might be TRBD1 (6 bases). The CDR3 sequence is 15 residues long. Germline V gene lookup returns CDR1 SGHRS and CDR2 YFSETQ. Trimming removed 0 bases at V and 6 bases at J, with 13 bases between. The CDR3 spells CASSLGDNRGNEQFF. The CDR3 region has the DNA TGCGCCAGCAGCTTGGGGGACAATAGGGGCAATGAGCAGTTCTTC.